Listed here are 19 T cell receptor beta chains from one sample, sequenced in a study of blood T cell repertoires in COVID-19. Generated by immunoSEQ multiplex PCR, the TCRdb table keeps only in-frame clones and is missing some. The repertoire holds 130,000 to 150,000 clones, with more than 80% as singletons. The sample taken for sequencing was peripheral blood. Source of these receptors: a human donor in a cohort sampled during active COVID-19.

The CDR3 bases are TGTGCCAGCAGTTTAACGGTACGGACGGACACTCTCACAGATACGCAGTATTTT. As protein: CASSLTVRTDTLTDTQYF. The J gene is TRBJ2-3, the V gene TRBV27; maybe TRBD1 (5 bases). The V gene lost 2 bases and the J gene lost 2 bases, with 20 bases spanning the gap. Germline V gene lookup returns CDR1 MNHEY and CDR2 SMNVEV (reference sequence). The CDR3 runs 18 residues.

The V gene is TRBV5-8, the J gene TRBJ2-7, with 8 positions matching TRBD1. This CDR3 has 15 residues. The germline V gene has CDR1 SGHTS and CDR2 YDEGEE. The V segment lost 0 bases and the J segment 4 bases; nucleotides outside the gene matches: 6. CDR3 sequence: CASSLAGTGEYEQYV. CDR3 in DNA: TGTGCCAGCAGCTTGGCGGGGACAGGAGAATACGAGCAGTACGTC.

V gene TRBV6-2 or TRBV6-3 combines with J gene TRBJ2-7; weak D call: TRBD1 (6 bases). Germline values: CDR1 MNHEY, CDR2 SVGEGT. The V end lost 2 bases, the J end lost 3 bases, and 17 bases lay between the germline ends. This CDR3 is built from 16 residues. In DNA, the CDR3 is TGTGCCAGCAGTTACGGGGGCCAGGGGCGGATCTACGAGCAGTACTTC. Protein sequence: CASSYGGQGRIYEQYF.

The rearrangement joins TRBV5-1 to TRBJ2-3, with 11 nucleotides matching TRBD2. The ends lost 4 bases at V and 5 bases at J; junction bases unmatched: 12. This CDR3 is 17 amino acids long. Germline-derived CDR1 and CDR2 are SGHRS and YFSETQ. DNA of the CDR3: TGCGCCAGCAGCGATGATATAGCGGGAGGGCCGATAGATACGCAGTATTTT. It encodes CASSDDIAGGPIDTQYF.

This sequence joins TRBV6-5 and TRBJ1-2; no definite D call. CDR1 is MNHEY and CDR2 is SVGAGI in the germline V gene. This CDR3 has 11 residues. The germline V and J ends were trimmed by 7 bases and 2 bases, with 5 bases remaining between them. The CDR3 nucleotides are TGTGCCAGCATGAGGAACTATGGCTACACCTTC. It codes for CASMRNYGYTF.

This chain uses TRBV5-1 with TRBJ2-3; possible D gene TRBD1, 5 bases. The CDR3 sequence is 15 residues long. Trimming cost V 0 bases and J 1 base, with 9 bases left between them. The germline CDR1 and CDR2 sequences are SGHRS and YFSETQ. CDR3 in DNA: TGCGCCAGCAGCTTGGAGGGGCGACGCACAGATACGCAGTATTTT. Its protein is CASSLEGRRTDTQYF.

V usage is TRBV27 and J usage is TRBJ2-1; TRBD2 matches 11 bases. Germline CDR1 is MNHEY and CDR2 is SMNVEV (reference sequence). V trimming: 2 bases; J trimming: 4 bases; junction bases outside the gene matches: 10. This CDR3 contains 18 residues. CDR3 sequence (DNA): TGTGCCAGCAGTTTAACCCCGCCCGGGACTAGCGGATACAATGAGCAGTTCTTC. Amino acid sequence: CASSLTPPGTSGYNEQFF.

The chain joins TRBV6-6 to TRBJ1-1, with TRBD1 identical over 9 bases. The CDR3 totals 15 residues. Germline loops: CDR1 MNHNY, CDR2 SVGAGI (reference sequence). Trimming removed 7 bases from V and 11 bases from J; junction bases left unmatched: 17. Here the CDR3 reads CASTLGQGGVFDAFF. Written as DNA, the CDR3 is TGTGCCAGCACCTTGGGACAGGGTGGGGTTTTTGACGCTTTCTTT.

The chain links TRBV5-1 to TRBJ1-1; no clear D. In germline, CDR1 is SGHRS, CDR2 YFSETQ. Trimming removed 5 bases at V and 1 base at J, with 6 bases between. The CDR3 covers 12 residues. CDR3 loop: CASRAGNTEAFF. CDR3 nucleotide sequence: TGCGCCAGCAGGGCGGGGAACACTGAAGCTTTCTTT.

The CDR3 is CATSDGLYNEQFF. The CDR3 DNA sequence: TGTGCCACCAGTGATGGGCTCTACAATGAGCAGTTCTTC. The rearrangement joins TRBV24-1 to TRBJ2-1; D remains ambiguous. Germline assignment: CDR1 KGHDR and CDR2 SFDVKD. The V and J ends lost 3 bases and 3 bases respectively, with 5 bases between them. The CDR3 extends over 13 amino acids.

CDR3 DNA sequence: TGCAGCGTAAGGGGGGGCACTGAAGCTTTCTTT. It specifies CSVRGGTEAFF. The chain combines TRBV29-1 with TRBJ1-1; a weak D match, TRBD1 (6 bases). The CDR3 is 11 amino acids. The V gene's germline CDR1 is SQVTM and CDR2 ANQGSEA. Trimming left V 6 bases short and J 4 bases short, with 9 bases between.

The chain carries TRBV7-3 and TRBJ2-2; D is unclear. Germline CDR1 SGHTA, CDR2 FQGTGA. This CDR3 spans 13 amino acids. Trimming shortened V by 5 bases and J by 7 bases, and 11 bases separated the two germline ends. As DNA, the CDR3 is TGTGCCAGCAGCCCCACATCCCACGGGGAGCTGTTTTTT. Amino acids: CASSPTSHGELFF. Looking up the rest from reference TRBV7-3 and TRBJ2-2 gives the full variable domain: GAGVSQTPSNKVTEKGKYVELRCDPISGHTALYWYRQSLGQGPEFLIYFQGTGAADDSGLPNDRFFAVRPEGSVSTLKIQRTERGDSAVYLCASSPTSHGELFFGEGSRLTVL.

V gene TRBV10-2 combines with J gene TRBJ2-1; 7 bases agree with TRBD2. The CDR3 covers 13 residues. The J segment lost 8 bases and the V segment lost 9 bases, leaving 10 bases of the junction unmatched. Germline values: CDR1 WSHSY, CDR2 SAAADI. The CDR3 sequence is CASCPAGEDEQFF. CDR3 nucleotide sequence: TGCGCCAGTTGTCCTGCGGGAGAGGATGAGCAGTTCTTC.

The CDR3 coding sequence is TGTGCCAGCAGCTTAGCTAGGACAGGGGCCCCCTACGAGCAGTACTTC. Translated: CASSLARTGAPYEQYF. The chain couples TRBV7-8 to TRBJ2-7; 9 bases align to TRBD1. Unmatched junction bases numbered 5, after V lost 0 bases and J lost 2 bases. The CDR3 extends over 16 amino acids. Germline V CDR1 and CDR2: SGHVS, FQNEAQ.

The rearrangement joins TRBV4-2 to TRBJ1-5; TRBD1 matches at 8 bases. The junction had 4 bases not matched to a gene; V was cut back by 4 bases and J by 5 bases. CDR1 and CDR2 from the germline V gene are LGHNA and YNFKEQ. The CDR3 is made up of 14 amino acids. The CDR3 DNA reads TGTGCCAGCAGCCCCAGGGGGCGGGATCAGCCCCAGCATTTT. Its translation: CASSPRGRDQPQHF.

This chain uses TRBV6-4 with TRBJ2-3; 11 nucleotides line up with TRBD2. J was trimmed by 4 bases and V by 6 bases; bases with no gene match: 6. CDR3 length: 15 amino acids. Germline V gene sequence: CDR1 MRHNA, CDR2 SNTAGT. The CDR3 protein is CASSFLAGGADTQYF. The CDR3 DNA sequence: TGTGCCAGCAGCTTCCTAGCGGGAGGAGCAGATACGCAGTATTTT.

This rearrangement joins TRBV7-9 to TRBJ1-2; a possible D gene is TRBD1 (5 bases). The CDR3 covers 13 residues. Looked up from germline, CDR1 is SEHNR and CDR2 is FQNEAQ (reference sequence). Trimming cost V 1 base and J 14 bases, with 17 bases left between them. The CDR3 bases are TGTGCCAGCAGCTTAGTCGGGTCAGGGCCAGGGACCTTC. The encoded protein is CASSLVGSGPGTF.

The rearrangement joins TRBV20-1 to TRBJ1-4, with D perhaps matching TRBD1 (5 bases). Trimming cost V 3 bases and J 0 bases, with 14 bases left between them. Germline V gene sequence: CDR1 DFQATT, CDR2 SNEGSKA (reference sequence). This CDR3 is 16 amino acids long. The CDR3 nucleotides read TGCAGTGCTAGTATCCAGGGCCCTGCAACTAATGAAAAACTGTTTTTT. It yields the protein CSASIQGPATNEKLFF.

The CDR3 DNA reads TGCGCCAGCAGCTTGGTGAGGCCAGCGTCCTACGAGCAGTACTTC. Translated: CASSLVRPASYEQYF. V is TRBV5-1 and J is TRBJ2-7; no clear D gene. The V end lost 0 bases, the J end lost 1 base, and 11 bases lay between the germline ends. Per germline, CDR1 SGHRS and CDR2 YFSETQ. The CDR3 spans 15 residues.